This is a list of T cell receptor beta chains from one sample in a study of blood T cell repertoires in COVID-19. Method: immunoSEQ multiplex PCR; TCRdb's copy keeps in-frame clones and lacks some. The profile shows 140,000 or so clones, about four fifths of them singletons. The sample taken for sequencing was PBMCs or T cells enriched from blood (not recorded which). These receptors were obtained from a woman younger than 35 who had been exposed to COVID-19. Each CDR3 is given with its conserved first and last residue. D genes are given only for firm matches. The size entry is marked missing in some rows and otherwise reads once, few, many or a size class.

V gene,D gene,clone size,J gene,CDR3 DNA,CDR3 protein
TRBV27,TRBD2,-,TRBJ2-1,TGTGCCAGCAGTCTAATAGCGGGAGGGGGTAATGAGCAGTTCTTC,CASSLIAGGGNEQFF
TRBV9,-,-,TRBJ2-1,TGTGCCAGCAGCGTAGATGAGGATGAGCAGTTCTTC,CASSVDEDEQFF
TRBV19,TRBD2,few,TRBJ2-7,TGTGCCAGTAGTCCCCGACTAGCGGCAGGGTCCTACGAGCAGTACTTC,CASSPRLAAGSYEQYF
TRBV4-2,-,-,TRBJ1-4,TGTGCCAGCAGCCAAGGGGTAGTAGGAGGAGCAACTAATGAAAAACTGTTTTTT,CASSQGVVGGATNEKLFF
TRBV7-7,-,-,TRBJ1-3,TGTGCCAGCAGCTTAGCGCCAGGGGCTGGAAACACCATATATTTT,CASSLAPGAGNTIYF
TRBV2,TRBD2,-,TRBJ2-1,TGTGCCAGCAGTGGCCGAAGTACTAGCGGGATCAATGAGCAGTTCTTC,CASSGRSTSGINEQFF
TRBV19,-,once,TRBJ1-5,TGTGCCAGTAGTATCGAGGTGGGCGGGATGGGACAGCCCCAGCATTTT,CASSIEVGGMGQPQHF
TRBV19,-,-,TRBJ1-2,TGTGCCAGTAGTATAGATGGGGAGCACTATGGCTACACCTTC,CASSIDGEHYGYTF
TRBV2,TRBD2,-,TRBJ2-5,TGTGCCAGCAGCCAAAGCGGGAGTGGAGAGACCCAGTACTTC,CASSQSGSGETQYF
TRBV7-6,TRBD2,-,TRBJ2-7,TGTGCCAGCAGCTCTCCTACTAGCGGGAGCTACGAGCAGTACTTC,CASSSPTSGSYEQYF
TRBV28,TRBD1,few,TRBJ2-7,TGTGCCAGCAGTCCGACAGGGGTGGGGATCTACGAGCAGTACTTC,CASSPTGVGIYEQYF
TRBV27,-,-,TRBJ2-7,TGTGCCAGCAGTTTATTGGGCGGGACCTACGAGCAGTACTTC,CASSLLGGTYEQYF
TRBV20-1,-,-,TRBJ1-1,TGCAGTGCTAGACCCGTTTATGAAGCTTTCTTT,CSARPVYEAFF
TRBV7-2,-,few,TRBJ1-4,TGTGCCAGCAGCTTACAGGGAACTAATGAAAAACTGTTTTTT,CASSLQGTNEKLFF
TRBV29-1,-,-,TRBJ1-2,TGCAGCGTTGGACAAAGGGGATGGGATGGCTACACCTTC,CSVGQRGWDGYTF
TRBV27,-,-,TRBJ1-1,TGTGCCAGCAGTTTATCGGTCACGGGGTTGAACACTGAAGCTTTCTTT,CASSLSVTGLNTEAFF
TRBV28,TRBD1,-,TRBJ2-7,TGTGCCAGCACGTCCGGGACAGGCCTCTACGAGCAGTACTTC,CASTSGTGLYEQYF
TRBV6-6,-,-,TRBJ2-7,TGTGCCAGCAGAAGGGAGTACGAGCAGTACTTC,CASRREYEQYF
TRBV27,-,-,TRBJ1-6,TGTGCCAGCAGTTTATTAGGGGCTTCACCCCTCCACTTT,CASSLLGASPLHF
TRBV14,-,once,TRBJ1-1,TGTGCCAGCAACTCAGGACAGCAAAGAAACACTGAAGCTTTCTTT,CASNSGQQRNTEAFF
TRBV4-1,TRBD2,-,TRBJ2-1,TGCGCCAGCAGCCAAACTAGCGGGTACAATGAGCAGTTCTTC,CASSQTSGYNEQFF
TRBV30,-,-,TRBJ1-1,TGTGCCTGGATTCCCCTACTAAGGAGGACTGAAGCTTTCTTT,CAWIPLLRRTEAFF
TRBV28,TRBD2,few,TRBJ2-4,TGTGCCAGCAGTAGAGCGGGAGTTGACATTCAGTACTTC,CASSRAGVDIQYF
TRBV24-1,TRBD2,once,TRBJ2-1,TGTGCCACCAGTGATTTGGGGACTAGCGGGAAGGATGAGCAGTTCTTC,CATSDLGTSGKDEQFF
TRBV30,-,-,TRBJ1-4,TGTGCCTGGAGTCCATGGGGGAGGAATTGGGAAAAACTGTTTTTT,CAWSPWGRNWEKLFF
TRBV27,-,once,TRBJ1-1,TGTGCCAGCACAGGAGGATTGAACACTGAAGCTTTCTTT,CASTGGLNTEAFF
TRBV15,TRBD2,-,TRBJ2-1,TGTGCCACCAGCAGAGAAAGGGGTACTAGCGGAGAGCAGTTCTTC,CATSRERGTSGEQFF
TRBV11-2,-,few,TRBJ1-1,TGTGCCAGCAGCTTAGCACCCGGGGAGAACACTGAAGCTTTCTTT,CASSLAPGENTEAFF
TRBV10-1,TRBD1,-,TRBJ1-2,TGCGCCAGCAGTGTGGGACAGGGACATGGCTACACCTTC,CASSVGQGHGYTF
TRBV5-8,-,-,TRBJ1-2,TGTGCCAGCAGCTTGGTGACACTGAACTATGGCTACACCTTC,CASSLVTLNYGYTF
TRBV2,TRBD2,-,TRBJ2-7,TGTGCCAGCAGTGAGAGACTAGCGGGTTACGAGCAGTACTTC,CASSERLAGYEQYF
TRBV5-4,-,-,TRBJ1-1,TGTGCCAGCAGCTTGCTCCGACACTCGAACACTGAAGCTTTCTTT,CASSLLRHSNTEAFF
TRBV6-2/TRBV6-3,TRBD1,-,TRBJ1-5,TGTGCCAGCAGTTACTCCCCCCAAGACAGGGATGATCCTTTGCCCCAGCATTTT,CASSYSPQDRDDPLPQHF
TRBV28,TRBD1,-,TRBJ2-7,TGTGCCAGCAGTTTAAGTCGGACAGGCGCCGAGCAGTACTTC,CASSLSRTGAEQYF
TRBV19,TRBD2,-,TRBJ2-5,TGTGCCAGTGCTCCAATTAGCGGGGAGACCCAGTACTTC,CASAPISGETQYF
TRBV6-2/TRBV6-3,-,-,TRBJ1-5,TGTGCCAGCAGCAGGGGTCAGCCCCAGCATTTT,CASSRGQPQHF
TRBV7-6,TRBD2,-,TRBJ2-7,TGTGCCAGCAGCGTGGGACTAGCGGGAGGGCCATACGAGCAGTACTTC,CASSVGLAGGPYEQYF
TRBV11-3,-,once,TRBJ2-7,TGTGCCAGCAGCCAAGGGGGGGGCCTCTACGAGCAGTACTTC,CASSQGGGLYEQYF
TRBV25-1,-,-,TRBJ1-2,TGTGCCAGCAGTGGAATTGACATGGGAGGTGCGGGCTACACCTTC,CASSGIDMGGAGYTF
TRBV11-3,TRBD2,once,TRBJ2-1,TGTGCCAGCAGCTTAGGTCTCGCGGGAGGGATCGATGAGCAGTTCTTC,CASSLGLAGGIDEQFF
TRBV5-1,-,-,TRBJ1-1,TGCGCCAGCAGCTTGGGGCAGGGGATGAACACTGAAGCTTTCTTT,CASSLGQGMNTEAFF
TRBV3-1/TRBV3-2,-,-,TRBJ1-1,TGTGCCAGCAGCCCTTTAAGCATAGCCACTGAAGCTTTCTTT,CASSPLSIATEAFF
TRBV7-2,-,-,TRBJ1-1,TGTGCCAGCAGCTTATCTCTGAACACTGAAGCTTTCTTT,CASSLSLNTEAFF
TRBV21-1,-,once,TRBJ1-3,TGTGCCAGCAGCAAAGTTTCGGACACCATATATTTT,CASSKVSDTIYF
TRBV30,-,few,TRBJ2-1,TGTGCCTGGATGAAAGAGGTTGGGGACACCCAGAGGAGCTCCTACAATGAGCAGTTCTTC,CAWMKEVGDTQRSSYNEQFF
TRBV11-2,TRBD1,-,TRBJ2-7,TGTGCCAGCAGCTTACAGGGGGCGCCCTACGAGCAGTACTTC,CASSLQGAPYEQYF
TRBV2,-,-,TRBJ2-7,TGTGCCAGCAGTGGGGCTCAGGGGTACTACGAGCAGTACTTC,CASSGAQGYYEQYF
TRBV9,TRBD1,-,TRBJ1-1,TGTGCCAGCAGCGTGGGGACAGGATGGAACACTGAAGCTTTCTTT,CASSVGTGWNTEAFF